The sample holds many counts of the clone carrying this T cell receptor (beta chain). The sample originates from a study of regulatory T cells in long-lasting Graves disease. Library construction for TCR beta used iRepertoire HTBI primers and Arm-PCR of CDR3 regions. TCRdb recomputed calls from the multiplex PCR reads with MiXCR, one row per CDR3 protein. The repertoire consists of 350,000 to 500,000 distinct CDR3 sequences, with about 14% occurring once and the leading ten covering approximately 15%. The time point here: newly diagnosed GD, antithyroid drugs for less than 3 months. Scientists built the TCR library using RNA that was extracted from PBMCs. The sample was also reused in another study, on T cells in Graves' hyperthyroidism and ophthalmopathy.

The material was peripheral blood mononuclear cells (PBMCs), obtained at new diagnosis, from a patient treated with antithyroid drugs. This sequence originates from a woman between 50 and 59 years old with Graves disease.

The CDR3 loop is CSASIPTSGSSYEQYF. DNA for the CDR3: TGCAGTGCTAGTATACCGACTAGCGGGAGCTCCTACGAGCAGTACTTC. The genes are TRBV20-1 and TRBJ2-7; 12 nucleotides agree with TRBD2. The CDR3 is 16 residues long. V shed 3 bases, J shed 0 bases, and the junction held 6 bases outside the gene matches. Germline values: CDR1 DFQATT, CDR2 SNEGSKA (reference sequence).